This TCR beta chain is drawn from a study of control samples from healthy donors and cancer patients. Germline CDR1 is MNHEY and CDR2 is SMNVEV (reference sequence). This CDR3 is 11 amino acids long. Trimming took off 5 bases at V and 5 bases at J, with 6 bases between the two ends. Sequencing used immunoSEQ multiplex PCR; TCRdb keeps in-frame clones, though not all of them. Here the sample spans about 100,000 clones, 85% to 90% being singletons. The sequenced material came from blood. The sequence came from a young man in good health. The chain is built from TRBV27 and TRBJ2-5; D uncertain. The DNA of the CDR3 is TGTGCCAGCAGTAACAGCGAGACCCAGTACTTC. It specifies CASSNSETQYF.